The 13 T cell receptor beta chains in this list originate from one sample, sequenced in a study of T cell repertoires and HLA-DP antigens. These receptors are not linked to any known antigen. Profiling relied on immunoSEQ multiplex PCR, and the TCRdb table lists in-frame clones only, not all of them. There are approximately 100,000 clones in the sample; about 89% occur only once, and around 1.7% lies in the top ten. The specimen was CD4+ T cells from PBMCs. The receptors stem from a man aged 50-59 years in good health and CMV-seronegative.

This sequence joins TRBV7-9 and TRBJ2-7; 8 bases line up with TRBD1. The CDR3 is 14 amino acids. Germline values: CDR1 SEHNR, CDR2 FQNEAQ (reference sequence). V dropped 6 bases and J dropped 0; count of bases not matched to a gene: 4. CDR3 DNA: TGTGCCAGCAGACGACAGGGGAGCTCCTACGAGCAGTACTTC. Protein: CASRRQGSSYEQYF.

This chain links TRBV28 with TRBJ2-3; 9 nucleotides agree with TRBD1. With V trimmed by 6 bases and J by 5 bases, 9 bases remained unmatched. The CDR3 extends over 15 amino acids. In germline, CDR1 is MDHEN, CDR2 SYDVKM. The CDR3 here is CASSTTGGMVDTQYF. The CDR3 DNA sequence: TGTGCCAGCAGCACTACAGGGGGCATGGTAGATACGCAGTATTTT.

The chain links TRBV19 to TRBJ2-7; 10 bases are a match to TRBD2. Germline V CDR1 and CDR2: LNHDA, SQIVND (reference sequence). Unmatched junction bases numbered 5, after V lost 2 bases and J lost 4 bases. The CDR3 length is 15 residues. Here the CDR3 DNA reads TGTGCCAGTAGTATAACTAGCGGGGCAACTTACGAGCAGTACTTC. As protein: CASSITSGATYEQYF.

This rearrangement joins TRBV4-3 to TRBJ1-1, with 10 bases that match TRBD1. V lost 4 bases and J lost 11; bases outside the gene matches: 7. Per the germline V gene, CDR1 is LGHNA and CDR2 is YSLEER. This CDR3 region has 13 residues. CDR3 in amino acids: CASSRQGAEWAFF. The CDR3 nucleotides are TGCGCCAGCAGCCGACAGGGGGCTGAATGGGCTTTCTTT.

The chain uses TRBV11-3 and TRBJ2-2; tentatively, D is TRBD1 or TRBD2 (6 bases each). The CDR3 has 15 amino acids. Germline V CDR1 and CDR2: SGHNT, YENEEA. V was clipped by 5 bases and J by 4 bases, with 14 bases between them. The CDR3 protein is CASSLRGGGTGELFF. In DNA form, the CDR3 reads TGTGCCAGCAGCCTGAGAGGGGGAGGCACCGGGGAGCTGTTTTTT.

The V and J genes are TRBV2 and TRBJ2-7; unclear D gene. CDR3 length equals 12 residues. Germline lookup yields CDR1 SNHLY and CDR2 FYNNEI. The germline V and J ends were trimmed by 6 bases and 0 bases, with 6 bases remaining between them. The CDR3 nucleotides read TGTGCCAGCAGGGGCGACTCCTACGAGCAGTACTTC. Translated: CASRGDSYEQYF.

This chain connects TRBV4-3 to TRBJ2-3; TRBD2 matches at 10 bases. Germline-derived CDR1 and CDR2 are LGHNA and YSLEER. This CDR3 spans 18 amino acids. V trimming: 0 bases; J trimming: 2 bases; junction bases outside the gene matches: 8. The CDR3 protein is CASSQDGGSGGFTDTQYF. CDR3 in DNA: TGCGCCAGCAGCCAAGATGGGGGTAGCGGGGGGTTCACAGATACGCAGTATTTT.

The CDR3 bases are TGTGCCACCAGCAGAGGTCCCTTCGCGGGAGGGCCCTACAATGAGCAGTTCTTC. It is translated as CATSRGPFAGGPYNEQFF. The V gene is TRBV15, the J gene TRBJ2-1; 9 nucleotides align to TRBD2. This CDR3 is built from 18 residues. CDR1 is LNHNV and CDR2 is YYDKDF in the germline V gene (reference sequence). After removal of 1 base from V and 2 bases from J, the junction contained 9 bases not matched to a gene.

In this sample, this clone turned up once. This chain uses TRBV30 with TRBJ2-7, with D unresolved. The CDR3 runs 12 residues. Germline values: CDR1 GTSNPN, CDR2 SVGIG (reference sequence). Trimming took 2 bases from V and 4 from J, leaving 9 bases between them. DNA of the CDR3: TGTGCCTGGAGTCCCCCGGCATACGAGCAGTACTTC. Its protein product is CAWSPPAYEQYF.

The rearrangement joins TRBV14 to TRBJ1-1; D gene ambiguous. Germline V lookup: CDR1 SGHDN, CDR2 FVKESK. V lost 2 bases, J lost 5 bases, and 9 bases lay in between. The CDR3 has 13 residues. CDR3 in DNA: TGTGCCAGCAGCCAATACCTTCAGACTGAAGCTTTCTTT. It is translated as CASSQYLQTEAFF.

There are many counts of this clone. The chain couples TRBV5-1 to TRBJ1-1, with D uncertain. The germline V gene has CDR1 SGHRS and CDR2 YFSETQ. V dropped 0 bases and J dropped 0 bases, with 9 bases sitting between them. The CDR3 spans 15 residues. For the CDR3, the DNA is TGCGCCAGCAGCTTGGACGGGAATATGAACACTGAAGCTTTCTTT. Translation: CASSLDGNMNTEAFF.

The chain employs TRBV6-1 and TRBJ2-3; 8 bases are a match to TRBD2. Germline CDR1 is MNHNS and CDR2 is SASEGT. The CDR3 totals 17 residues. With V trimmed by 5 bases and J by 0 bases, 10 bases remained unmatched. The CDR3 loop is CASSKGFGTRSTDTQYF. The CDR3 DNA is TGTGCCAGCAGTAAAGGATTCGGGACTAGAAGCACAGATACGCAGTATTTT.

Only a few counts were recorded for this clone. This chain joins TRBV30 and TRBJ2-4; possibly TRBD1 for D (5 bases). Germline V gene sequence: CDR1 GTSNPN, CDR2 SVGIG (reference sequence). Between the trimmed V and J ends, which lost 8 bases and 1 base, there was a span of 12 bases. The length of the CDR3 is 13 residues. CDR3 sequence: CAGMTVAKNIQYF. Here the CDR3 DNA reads TGTGCCGGGATGACAGTCGCCAAAAACATTCAGTACTTC.